The clone carrying this T cell receptor (beta chain) has at least ten counts. The data are from a study of T cells in Graves' hyperthyroidism and ophthalmopathy. CDR1 and CDR2 (germline): KGHDR, SFDVKD. The length of the CDR3 is 19 residues. The V and J ends lost 0 bases and 1 base respectively, with 20 bases between them. The TCR beta CDR3 regions underwent amplification using RNA transcripts as the source. First-round RT-PCR with HTBI primers amplified the TCR CDR3 region. TCRdb recomputed calls from the multiplex PCR reads with MiXCR, one row per CDR3 protein. Of some 420,000 distinct CDR3 sequences in the sample, roughly 13% were seen once.

The material sequenced was blood. The V call is TRBV24-1, the J call TRBJ1-1; no definite D call. The TCR comes from a woman between 18 and 30 years old with Graves' hyperthyroidism. CDR3 loop: CATSDLGYPVRAWNTEAFF. CDR3 nucleotide sequence: TGTGCCACCAGTGATTTGGGGTATCCCGTTAGGGCATGGAACACTGAAGCTTTCTTT.